This TCR beta chain stems from a study of blood T cell repertoires in COVID-19. About the study: From T cells, B-cell-depleted T cells, or PBMCs came the material, which was cDNA or gDNA.

Profiled with immunoSEQ multiplex PCR; TCRdb holds only in-frame clones, not every one. The table shows fewer than 120,000 clones, with 76% occurring only once. The CDR3 is 19 residues long. The V gene end was trimmed by 5 bases and the J gene end by 2 bases; junction bases not matched to a gene: 13. The V gene's germline CDR1 is SNHLY and CDR2 FYNNEI. This receptor was taken from a woman aged 80 or over with acute or convalescent COVID-19. The rearrangement uses TRBV2 and TRBJ2-3, with 13 bases aligning to TRBD2. Specimen: peripheral blood. The CDR3 loop is CASSPPRTSGGGYTDTQYF. CDR3 DNA: TGTGCCAGCAGTCCCCCCCGGACTAGCGGGGGAGGTTACACAGATACGCAGTATTTT. Based on the CDR3 plus reference TRBV2 and TRBJ2-3, the full variable domain is EPEVTQTPSHQVTQMGQEVILRCVPISNHLYFYWYRQILGQKVEFLVSFYNNEISEKSEIFDDQFSVERPDGSNFTLKIRSTKLEDSAMYFCASSPPRTSGGGYTDTQYFGPGTRLTVL.